Sequencing of this T cell receptor (beta chain) was carried out in a study of blood T cell repertoires in COVID-19. Someone with COVID-19 had been met by exposed participants within 2 weeks before study entry. Trimming pared 7 bases from V and 3 bases from J, leaving 9 bases between. The CDR3 covers 13 residues. The V gene's germline CDR1 is SNHLY and CDR2 FYNNEI. In the original processing: Counts of nucleated cells, estimated from reference gene primer amplification, were obtained. The repertoire was sequenced with immunoSEQ multiplex PCR; TCRdb's copy has only in-frame clones and lacks some. V and J calls plus clone size are reproduced from that table; the DNA served to infer D and trimming. Altogether hundreds of thousands of clones are present, 82% being singletons, with the ten largest covering approximately 5%.

The sequence came from a middle-aged man who had been exposed to COVID-19. Sequenced: PBMCs or T cells enriched from blood (not recorded which). The chain employs TRBV2 and TRBJ2-2; possibly TRBD1 for D (6 bases). Here the CDR3 DNA reads TGTGCCAGCAAGGGGGAGTACACCGGGGAGCTGTTTTTT. Translated: CASKGEYTGELFF.